These 28 T cell receptor beta chains originate from one sample sequenced in a study of metastatic and nonmetastatic thyroid tumors. The entire patient cohort was treatment-naive prior to thyroid surgery. Using MiXCR, TCRdb reanalyzed the PCR reads. The sample shows around 8,200 clones, around 30% of them seen only once. The sequencing input was tumor tissue. Receptor source: a male donor with papillary thyroid cancer or a benign thyroid nodule (not recorded which). Some clones in this sample may be carry-over from other donors' samples.

This clone has ten or more counts. Here the CDR3 reads CSVERQPGGRNEQFF. Here the CDR3 DNA reads TGCAGCGTTGAACGGCAGCCCGGCGGTAGAAATGAGCAGTTCTTC. V usage is TRBV29-1 and J usage is TRBJ2-1; D gene ambiguous. CDR3 length: 15 amino acids. Germline V gene sequence: CDR1 SQVTM, CDR2 ANQGSEA. V was shortened by 2 bases and J by 7 bases, with 18 bases between the two germline ends.

As regards this clone: At one end, the junction sequence differs from germline, possibly due to a read error. CDR3 amino acids: CASSRTTTGELVF. For the CDR3, the DNA is TGTGCCAGTAGCCGCACGACCACCGGGGAGCTGGTTTTT. The chain links TRBV19 to TRBJ2-2, with D maybe TRBD2 (5 bases). CDR1 is LNHDA, CDR2 SQIVND, per germline (reference sequence). CDR3 length: 13 residues.

CDR3 amino acids: CASSLGTGGGGYTF. CDR3 coding DNA: TGTGCCAGCAGCCTCGGGACAGGGGGCGGTGGCTACACCTTC. The chain recombines TRBV2 with TRBJ1-2, with 12 bases matching TRBD1. The CDR3 consists of 14 residues. Looked up from germline, CDR1 is SNHLY and CDR2 is FYNNEI. Trimming cost V 6 bases and J 7 bases; bases outside gene matches: 6.

In its sample, this clone was seen a few times. The rearrangement links TRBV6-2 or TRBV6-3 to TRBJ2-7; D unresolved. V shed 4 bases and J shed 3 bases, with 4 bases lying between them. CDR3 length equals 11 residues. Germline loops: CDR1 MNHEY, CDR2 SVGEGT. The DNA of the CDR3 is TGTGCCAGCAGTTCGTTCTACGAGCAGTACTTC. It translates to CASSSFYEQYF.

This clone was counted only a few times. The chain employs TRBV27 and TRBJ2-2; TRBD1 agrees at 10 bases. Germline V lookup: CDR1 MNHEY, CDR2 SMNVEV (reference sequence). The CDR3 has 15 residues. The J segment lost 6 bases and the V segment lost 6 bases, leaving 7 bases of the junction unmatched. The CDR3 spells CASSPGTGEAGELFF. CDR3 coding DNA: TGTGCCAGCAGCCCCGGGACAGGGGAGGCCGGGGAGCTGTTTTTT.

In its sample, this clone is large. This chain links TRBV6-5 with TRBJ1-2; D is possibly TRBD1 (5 bases). Germline V gene sequence: CDR1 MNHEY, CDR2 SVGAGI. V dropped 4 bases and J dropped 8 bases, with 14 bases sitting between them. The CDR3 has 13 amino acids. The CDR3 region is CASSSSGGRGYTF. The CDR3 coding sequence is TGTGCCAGCAGTTCCTCGGGGGGAAGGGGCTACACCTTC.

The chain links TRBV28 to TRBJ1-3; a possible D gene is TRBD1 (6 bases). This CDR3 contains 15 residues. V was cut by 3 bases and J by 1 base, with 10 bases left in between. CDR1 is MDHEN, CDR2 SYDVKM, per germline. The CDR3 nucleotides read TGTGCCAGCAGTTTCAGAGGGGGTTCTGGAAACACCATATATTTT. Its translation: CASSFRGGSGNTIYF. The full variable domain, rest sourced from reference TRBV28 and TRBJ1-3, is DVKVTQSSRYLVKRTGEKVFLECVQDMDHENMFWYRQDPGLGLRLIYFSYDVKMKEKGDIPEGYSVSREKKERFSLILESASTNQTSMYLCASSFRGGSGNTIYFGEGSWLTVV.

This rearrangement joins TRBV6-2 or TRBV6-3 to TRBJ2-7, with TRBD2 as a possible D gene (6 bases). Trimming took 6 bases from V and 6 from J, leaving 15 bases between them. Germline CDR1 reads MNHEY; CDR2 reads SVGEGT. The CDR3 covers 13 residues. This CDR3 reads CASRAGLGLEQYF. The CDR3 DNA follows: TGTGCCAGCAGAGCGGGCTTGGGGCTCGAGCAGTACTTC.

Details on this clone: Compared with germline, one end of the junction differs, possibly owing to a read error. This rearrangement joins TRBV18 to TRBJ2-2, with D maybe TRBD2 (6 bases). Germline CDR1 is KGHSH and CDR2 is LQKENI. The CDR3 extends over 15 amino acids. CDR3 residues: CASSSPRERAGELFF. The CDR3 DNA follows: TGTGCCAGCTCATCACCACGGGAGCGTGCCGGGGAGCTGTTTTTT.

The chain uses TRBV12-3 or TRBV12-4 and TRBJ1-2; the D is unclear. The CDR3 runs 12 residues. Trimming left V 4 bases short and J 3 bases short, with 6 bases between. The CDR3 loop is CASSYSDYGYTF. The CDR3, as DNA: TGTGCCAGCAGTTACTCCGACTATGGCTACACCTTC.

In its sample, this clone was seen many times. The CDR3, as DNA: TGTGCCACCGGCGGCACGGGACAGGGGGCCGGTACGCAGTATTTT. This codes for CATGGTGQGAGTQYF. The V gene is TRBV15, the J gene TRBJ2-3; 12 bases are shared with TRBD1. V was pared by 8 bases and J by 8 bases, with 11 bases of the junction left unmatched. Germline CDR1 is LNHNV and CDR2 is YYDKDF (reference sequence). The CDR3 is 15 amino acids.

This clone has just a few counts. The rearrangement joins TRBV28 to TRBJ1-2; 8 bases fit TRBD1. In germline, CDR1 is MDHEN, CDR2 SYDVKM. The V segment lost 4 bases and the J segment 4 bases; nucleotides outside the gene matches: 2. The CDR3 is 13 residues long. The CDR3 bases are TGTGCCAGCAGTTGGACAGGGCTCTATGGCTACACCTTC. Translating gives CASSWTGLYGYTF.

This clone was observed a handful of times. This sequence joins TRBV6-1 and TRBJ2-3; D unresolved. This CDR3 contains 15 residues. Between the trimmed V and J ends, which lost 4 bases and 0 bases, there was a span of 11 bases. Per germline, CDR1 MNHNS and CDR2 SASEGT. The CDR3 protein is CASSGTTTSTDTQYF. CDR3 nucleotides: TGTGCCAGCAGTGGTACAACGACTAGCACAGATACGCAGTATTTT.

A few counts support this clone. V usage is TRBV19 and J usage is TRBJ2-1; D is possibly TRBD2 (6 bases). V lost 5 bases and J 10 bases, leaving 18 bases between the germline ends. Germline V gene sequence: CDR1 LNHDA, CDR2 SQIVND (reference sequence). The CDR3 length is 14 residues. CDR3 nucleotides: TGTGCCAGTAGTCACACCGGGACTCCTTGGGAGCAGTTCTTC. Protein product: CASSHTGTPWEQFF.

This chain links TRBV30 with TRBJ1-5, with D uncertain. Per germline, CDR1 GTSNPN and CDR2 SVGIG (reference sequence). The CDR3 runs 13 residues. The CDR3 sequence is CAYSVDGNQPQHF. The CDR3 DNA reads TGTGCTTACAGTGTGGACGGCAATCAGCCCCAGCATTTT.

This clone was detected many times. J is TRBJ2-7 and V is TRBV2; D is unresolved. Germline V gene data show CDR1 as SNHLY and CDR2 as FYNNEI. The CDR3 contains 12 residues. With 3 bases removed from V and 2 bases from J, the gap between germline ends came to 5 bases. CDR3 sequence reads: CASSDGAYEQYF. The CDR3 bases are TGTGCCAGCAGTGATGGGGCCTACGAGCAGTACTTC.

V is TRBV11-2 and J is TRBJ2-1, with 11 nucleotides matching TRBD2. The V gene's germline CDR1 is SGHAT and CDR2 FQNNGV. Losses at the gene ends were 3 bases for V and 4 bases for J; bases not matched to a gene: 2. The CDR3 runs 15 residues. The CDR3: CASSFLAGGYNEQFF. For the CDR3, the DNA is TGTGCCAGCAGCTTCCTAGCGGGAGGTTACAATGAGCAGTTCTTC.

This clone was seen more than once but under ten times. The V call is TRBV28, the J call TRBJ2-2, with 9 bases matching TRBD1. The junction had 12 bases not matched to a gene; V was cut back by 6 bases and J by 7 bases. Germline CDR1 reads MDHEN; CDR2 reads SYDVKM. The CDR3 is 16 residues long. CDR3 DNA: TGTGCCAGCAGGCATCGTACAGGGGGCGCGGACGGGGAGCTGTTTTTT. Protein sequence: CASRHRTGGADGELFF.

The CDR3 loop reads CASSVGAGVLTDTQYF. In DNA form, the CDR3 reads TGTGCCAGCAGCGTAGGGGCGGGAGTTCTGACAGATACGCAGTATTTT. The chain is built from TRBV9 and TRBJ2-3; 7 nucleotides line up with TRBD2. The CDR3 consists of 16 residues. The trim removed 0 bases at V and 3 bases at J, leaving 7 bases unmatched. Looked up from germline, CDR1 is SGDLS and CDR2 is YYNGEE.

This clone has a count of ten or more. This may arise from a read error, as a much more abundant clone is one base away. No DNA is shown, since the ends of the CDR3 on it are uncertain; the CDR3 is the one TCRdb lists. V and J are TRBV7-9 and TRBJ1-1. The CDR3 is 15 residues long, ends included. Germline V CDR1 and CDR2: SEHNR, FQNEAQ (reference sequence). The CDR3 loop reads CASSFGPGPPYEAFF.

This chain connects TRBV20-1 to TRBJ2-1, with D tentatively TRBD1 or TRBD2 (6 bases each). The CDR3 has 16 residues. Trimming shortened V by 0 bases and J by 15 bases, and 27 bases separated the two germline ends. Germline lookup yields CDR1 DFQATT and CDR2 SNEGSKA (reference sequence). The CDR3, as DNA: TGCAGTGCTAGAGAGGAGAGCAGGGGTTGGGGGGACGTCGGGTTCTTC. Translation gives CSAREESRGWGDVGFF.

This clone was seen repeatedly, ten times or more. This chain joins TRBV3-1 and TRBJ2-7, with D unresolved. V gave up 0 bases and J gave up 2 bases, with 2 bases separating them. The CDR3 contains 12 residues. Looked up from germline, CDR1 is LGHDT and CDR2 is YNNKEL (reference sequence). In DNA form, the CDR3 reads TGTGCCAGCAGCCAAGACCCCTACGAGCAGTACTTC. This sequence encodes CASSQDPYEQYF.

The chain is built from TRBV27 and TRBJ2-2; D not resolved. The ends were cut back, 9 bases at V and 0 bases at J, with 2 bases in the middle. CDR1 MNHEY and CDR2 SMNVEV come from the germline V gene (reference sequence). This CDR3 spans 11 amino acids. CDR3 coding DNA: TGTGCCAGTTCGAACACCGGGGAGCTGTTTTTT. It yields the protein CASSNTGELFF.

This clone was picked up a small number of times. The rearrangement joins TRBV2 to TRBJ2-7; D ambiguous. V lost 6 bases and J 4 bases, leaving 4 bases between the germline ends. There are 10 residues in the CDR3. Per the germline V gene, CDR1 is SNHLY and CDR2 is FYNNEI. CDR3 amino acids: CASRGYEQYF. CDR3 sequence (DNA): TGTGCCAGCAGGGGTTACGAGCAGTACTTC.

In its sample, this clone was seen a few times. V is TRBV5-1 and J is TRBJ1-2; D ambiguous. This CDR3 has 14 residues. Trimming took off 1 base at V and 7 bases at J, with 14 bases between the two ends. Germline V gives CDR1 SGHRS, CDR2 YFSETQ. The DNA for the CDR3 is TGCGCCAGCAGCTTGCCGACGGCGGGAGGTGGCTACACCTTC. Translation gives CASSLPTAGGGYTF. Full variable domain (outside the CDR3, taken from reference TRBV5-1 and TRBJ1-2): KAGVTQTPRYLIKTRGQQVTLSCSPISGHRSVSWYQQTPGQGLQFLFEYFSETQRNKGNFPGRFSGRQFSNSRSEMNVSTLELGDSALYLCASSLPTAGGGYTFGSGTRLTVV.

V and J are TRBV6-1 and TRBJ2-1; D is ambiguous. Germline V gives CDR1 MNHNS, CDR2 SASEGT. The CDR3 is made up of 16 amino acids. Trimming pared 2 bases from V and 0 bases from J, leaving 11 bases between. This chain's CDR3 is CASSESGYSSYNEQFF. The CDR3 nucleotides are TGTGCCAGCAGTGAATCCGGATATAGCTCCTACAATGAGCAGTTCTTC.

The chain carries TRBV9 and TRBJ1-2, with D maybe TRBD1 (6 bases). The germline V gene encodes CDR1 SGDLS and CDR2 YYNGEE. The V gene lost 0 bases and the J gene lost 3 bases, with 15 bases spanning the gap. The CDR3 has 16 residues. CDR3 bases: TGTGCCAGCAGCGTAGGTCAGGACAGAGGCTACTATGGCTACACCTTC. Its translation: CASSVGQDRGYYGYTF.

This clone was seen a few times. The chain carries TRBV6-5 and TRBJ1-5; TRBD1 matches at 7 bases. V lost 5 bases and J lost 4; bases outside the gene matches: 17. The germline gives CDR1 MNHEY, CDR2 SVGAGI. This CDR3 is 18 amino acids long. CDR3 bases: TGTGCCAGCAGTACACCTCCAATAATGGACAGGAAGAATCAGCCCCAGCATTTT. Residues: CASSTPPIMDRKNQPQHF.